These 7 T cell receptor beta chains were all obtained from the same sample, sequenced in a study of blood T cell repertoires in COVID-19. Sequencing used immunoSEQ multiplex PCR; TCRdb keeps in-frame clones, though not all of them. This sample carries 350,000 to 400,000 clones, 80% to 95% of them seen once, and the ten largest clones take 0.7% to 0.95%. The sample comprised PBMCs or T cells enriched from blood (not recorded which). These receptors all come from a woman aged 40 to 50 who had been exposed to COVID-19.

The J gene is TRBJ2-1, the V gene TRBV30; D possibly corresponds to TRBD2 (5 bases). Germline V gene lookup returns CDR1 GTSNPN and CDR2 SVGIG (reference sequence). This CDR3 contains 16 residues. V gave up 1 base and J gave up 3 bases, with 16 bases separating them. This CDR3 is CAWSARGQRSYNEQFF. CDR3 in DNA: TGTGCCTGGAGTGCACGAGGGCAGAGAAGCTACAATGAGCAGTTCTTC. Variable domain in full (rest from reference TRBV30 and TRBJ2-1): SQTIHQWPATLVQPVGSPLSLECTVEGTSNPNLYWYRQAAGRGLQLLFYSVGIGQISSEVPQNLSASRPQDRQFILSSKKLLLSDSGFYLCAWSARGQRSYNEQFFGPGTRLTVL.

The chain joins TRBV29-1 to TRBJ2-3, with a possible D match to TRBD2 (6 bases). The V and J ends lost 6 bases and 4 bases respectively, with 20 bases between them. CDR3 length equals 15 residues. Per germline, CDR1 SQVTM and CDR2 ANQGSEA. CDR3 bases: TGCAGCGTCGACAAACTAGTGCGGGACGCAGATACGCAGTATTTT. Its translation is CSVDKLVRDADTQYF.

J is TRBJ1-1 and V is TRBV27, with D possibly matching TRBD1 (5 bases). This CDR3 comprises 17 residues. Deletions cut 6 bases from V and 4 bases from J, with 24 bases between. Germline loops: CDR1 MNHEY, CDR2 SMNVEV (reference sequence). The CDR3 DNA is TGTGCCAGCAGACTTTCTACCGGGACTGCTTTTAGCACTGAAGCTTTCTTT. As protein: CASRLSTGTAFSTEAFF.

The chain combines TRBV5-4 with TRBJ1-2; TRBD1 aligns across 8 bases. Trimming took 3 bases from V and 6 from J; bases not matched to a gene: 10. The germline V gene has CDR1 SGHNT and CDR2 YYREEE (reference sequence). The CDR3 has 15 amino acids. CDR3 bases: TGTGCCAGCAGCTGGCCGGACAGGGTACGCCATGGCTACACCTTC. The encoded protein is CASSWPDRVRHGYTF. The full variable domain, completed using reference TRBV5-4 and TRBJ1-2, is ETGVTQSPTHLIKTRGQQVTLRCSSQSGHNTVSWYQQALGQGPQFIFQYYREEENGRGNFPPRFSGLQFPNYSSELNVNALELDDSALYLCASSWPDRVRHGYTFGSGTRLTVV.

The chain links TRBV6-5 to TRBJ1-1; 7 nucleotides match TRBD1. CDR3 length equals 15 residues. The junction had 4 bases not matched to a gene; V was cut back by 0 bases and J by 3 bases. Per germline, CDR1 MNHEY and CDR2 SVGAGI. CDR3 coding DNA: TGTGCCAGCAGTTACTCCCCAGGGGGTGACACTGAAGCTTTCTTT. This translates into CASSYSPGGDTEAFF.

This clone was seen just once. The chain carries TRBV6-6 and TRBJ2-1; 7 bases are shared with TRBD1. The length of the CDR3 is 15 residues. CDR1 and CDR2 (germline): MNHNY, SVGAGI (reference sequence). Trimming cost V 5 bases and J 2 bases; bases outside gene matches: 6. The CDR3: CASSKQGTTYNEQFF. The CDR3 DNA reads as TGTGCCAGCAGTAAACAGGGGACGACCTACAATGAGCAGTTCTTC.

This rearrangement joins TRBV15 to TRBJ2-7, with 11 positions matching TRBD1. CDR3 length: 15 residues. Germline loops: CDR1 LNHNV, CDR2 YYDKDF (reference sequence). V shed 0 bases, J shed 5 bases, and the junction held 3 bases outside the gene matches. CDR3 DNA: TGTGCCACCAGCAGAGATGTGGGACAGGGGGACGAGCAGTACTTC. This encodes CATSRDVGQGDEQYF. The whole variable domain, filled in from reference TRBV15 and TRBJ2-7, reads DAMVIQNPRYQVTQFGKPVTLSCSQTLNHNVMYWYQQKSSQAPKLLFHYYDKDFNNEADTPDNFQSRRPNTSFCFLDIRSPGLGDTAMYLCATSRDVGQGDEQYFGPGTRLTVT.